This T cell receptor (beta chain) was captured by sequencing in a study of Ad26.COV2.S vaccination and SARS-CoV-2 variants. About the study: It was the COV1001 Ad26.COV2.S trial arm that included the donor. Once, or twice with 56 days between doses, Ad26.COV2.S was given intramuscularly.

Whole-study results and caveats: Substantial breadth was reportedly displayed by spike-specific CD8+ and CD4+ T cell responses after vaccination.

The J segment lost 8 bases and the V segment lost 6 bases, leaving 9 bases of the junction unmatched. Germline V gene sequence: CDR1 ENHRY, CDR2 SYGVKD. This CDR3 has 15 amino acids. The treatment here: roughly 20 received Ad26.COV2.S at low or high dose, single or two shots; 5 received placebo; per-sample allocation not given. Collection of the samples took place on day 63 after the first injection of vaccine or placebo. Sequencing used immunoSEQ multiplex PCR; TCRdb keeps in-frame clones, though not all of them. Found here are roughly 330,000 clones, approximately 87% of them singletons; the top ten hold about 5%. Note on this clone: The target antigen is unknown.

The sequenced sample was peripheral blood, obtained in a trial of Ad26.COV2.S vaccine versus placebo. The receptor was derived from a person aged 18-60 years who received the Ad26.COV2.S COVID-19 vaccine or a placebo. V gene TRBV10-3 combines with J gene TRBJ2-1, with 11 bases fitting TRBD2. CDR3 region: CAISPTSGKSDEQFF. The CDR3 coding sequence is TGTGCCATCAGCCCGACTAGCGGGAAGTCCGATGAGCAGTTCTTC.